What follows are 26 T cell receptor beta chains derived from one specimen sequenced in a study of cytomegalovirus exposure and HLA in healthy donors. The primer mix had 60 Vbeta and 13 Jbeta primers. Clones were read by immunoSEQ multiplex PCR, and TCRdb kept only the in-frame ones, dropping some. The repertoire consists of approximately 160,000 clones, with roughly 71% occurring once and the leading ten covering approximately 3%. The sample was PBMCs. These receptors came from a woman aged 50 to 60 in good health and CMV-seropositive.

The rearrangement joins TRBV5-6 to TRBJ2-2; TRBD2 aligns across 11 bases. Per the germline V gene, CDR1 is SGHDT and CDR2 is YYEEEE. The CDR3 runs to 16 residues. After removal of 0 bases from V and 5 bases from J, the junction contained 3 bases not matched to a gene. CDR3 protein: CASSLALAGDTGELFF. As DNA, the CDR3 is TGTGCCAGCAGCTTGGCACTAGCGGGGGATACCGGGGAGCTGTTTTTT.

This clone was counted a few times. The J gene is TRBJ1-1, the V gene TRBV7-8; D is uncertain. Germline values: CDR1 SGHVS, CDR2 FQNEAQ. V was cut by 2 bases and J by 3 bases, with 7 bases left in between. The CDR3 extends over 13 amino acids. The CDR3 is CASSLSRDTEAFF. CDR3 bases: TGTGCCAGCAGCTTATCTAGAGACACTGAAGCTTTCTTT.

The chain combines TRBV5-6 with TRBJ2-7, with TRBD1 matching over 9 bases. V was pared by 4 bases and J by 3 bases, with 5 bases of the junction left unmatched. CDR3 length: 14 residues. Germline V gives CDR1 SGHDT, CDR2 YYEEEE. The CDR3, as DNA: TGTGCCAGCAGCAGGGACAGGGCATTCTACGAGCAGTACTTC. Its protein product is CASSRDRAFYEQYF.

This chain joins TRBV6-6 and TRBJ1-2, with unresolved D. V was clipped by 7 bases and J by 7 bases, with 16 bases between them. The CDR3 spans 13 residues. Looked up from germline, CDR1 is MNHNY and CDR2 is SVGAGI (reference sequence). The CDR3 spells CASIEDISRGYTF. In DNA form, the CDR3 reads TGTGCCAGCATCGAGGATATAAGCCGTGGCTACACCTTC.

This sequence joins TRBV6-6 and TRBJ1-2; 11 bases agree with TRBD1. CDR1 and CDR2 (germline): MNHNY, SVGAGI (reference sequence). CDR3 length equals 15 residues. V lost 6 bases and J lost 6; bases outside the gene matches: 9. The CDR3 coding sequence is TGTGCCAGCAGCCTCCCGGGACAGGGGGTACATGGCTACACCTTC. Protein product: CASSLPGQGVHGYTF.

The chain carries TRBV2 and TRBJ1-2; D gene ambiguous. Trimming removed 0 bases from V and 0 bases from J, with 17 bases in between. CDR3 size: 18 residues. The V gene's germline CDR1 is SNHLY and CDR2 FYNNEI. This CDR3 is CASSEALSSVTSNYGYTF. The CDR3 coding sequence is TGTGCCAGCAGTGAAGCGCTTAGTTCGGTTACCTCTAACTATGGCTACACCTTC. The whole variable domain, filled in from reference TRBV2 and TRBJ1-2, reads EPEVTQTPSHQVTQMGQEVILRCVPISNHLYFYWYRQILGQKVEFLVSFYNNEISEKSEIFDDQFSVERPDGSNFTLKIRSTKLEDSAMYFCASSEALSSVTSNYGYTFGSGTRLTVV.

CDR3 residues: CSVPRGSNYGYTF. The CDR3 DNA is TGCAGCGTCCCCCGGGGATCTAACTATGGCTACACCTTC. The V and J genes are TRBV29-1 and TRBJ1-2; no firm D call. Germline V gene sequence: CDR1 SQVTM, CDR2 ANQGSEA. This CDR3 region has 13 residues. V lost 6 bases and J lost 0, with 11 bases in between.

The chain combines TRBV2 with TRBJ1-6; TRBD1 might be the D (5 bases). The CDR3 sequence is 14 residues long. Germline lookup yields CDR1 SNHLY and CDR2 FYNNEI. Trimming left V 8 bases short and J 10 bases short, with 18 bases between. The CDR3 sequence: CASLGTPRGSPLHF. DNA for the CDR3: TGTGCCAGCCTAGGGACTCCCAGAGGATCACCCCTCCACTTT.

The table lists this clone with a few counts. The chain combines TRBV11-2 with TRBJ2-7, with 12 bases lining up with TRBD2. The CDR3 consists of 14 residues. V gave up 4 bases and J gave up 2 bases; unmatched junction bases: 0. Per the germline V gene, CDR1 is SGHAT and CDR2 is FQNNGV. The CDR3 DNA is TGTGCCAGCAGCTGGACTAGCGGGGCCTACGAGCAGTACTTC. Encoded protein: CASSWTSGAYEQYF.

In its sample, this clone was seen a few times. The chain combines TRBV7-6 with TRBJ2-2; D ambiguous. V gave up 2 bases and J gave up 8 bases, with 6 bases separating them. The length of the CDR3 is 12 residues. Germline-derived CDR1 and CDR2 are SGHVS and FNYEAQ. CDR3 protein: CASSLNSGELFF. The DNA of the CDR3 is TGTGCCAGCAGCTTAAATTCGGGGGAGCTGTTTTTT.

The CDR3 nucleotides read TGTGCCAGCAGCCGACCGGGACAAAATCAGATTGAGCAGTTCTTC. Its protein is CASSRPGQNQIEQFF. The chain recombines TRBV6-1 with TRBJ2-1; D is possibly TRBD1 (6 bases). This CDR3 comprises 15 residues. Trimming took off 6 bases at V and 9 bases at J, with 21 bases between the two ends. CDR1 is MNHNS and CDR2 is SASEGT in the germline V gene.

The V and J genes are TRBV19 and TRBJ1-1; the D gene is possibly TRBD1 (5 bases). V dropped 0 bases and J dropped 4 bases, with 15 bases sitting between them. Germline CDR1 LNHDA, CDR2 SQIVND (reference sequence). CDR3 length: 16 residues. CDR3 coding DNA: TGTGCCAGTAGTATAGATCTGATAGGGGAGGGCACTGAAGCTTTCTTT. Translated, it gives CASSIDLIGEGTEAFF.

The rearrangement links TRBV5-4 to TRBJ2-5, with D maybe TRBD2 (7 bases). This CDR3 comprises 17 residues. The germline V gene encodes CDR1 SGHNT and CDR2 YYREEE (reference sequence). Trimming took 0 bases from V and 4 from J, leaving 19 bases between them. The CDR3 nucleotides read TGTGCCAGCAGCTTGGACCCGGACAGCGGGGAGAGAGAGACCCAGTACTTC. It codes for CASSLDPDSGERETQYF.

The table lists this clone with a few counts. The chain couples TRBV29-1 to TRBJ2-1, with 14 bases aligning to TRBD2. The J segment lost 4 bases and the V segment lost 4 bases, leaving 0 bases of the junction unmatched. The germline CDR1 and CDR2 sequences are SQVTM and ANQGSEA. The CDR3 extends over 14 amino acids. CDR3 DNA sequence: TGCAGCGTTGGGACTAGCGGGGGGTACAATGAGCAGTTCTTC. It translates to CSVGTSGGYNEQFF.

The chain combines TRBV5-4 with TRBJ1-2; 7 nucleotides match TRBD1. Germline V gene data show CDR1 as SGHNT and CDR2 as YYREEE (reference sequence). CDR3 length equals 13 residues. The ends lost 4 bases at V and 4 bases at J; junction bases unmatched: 4. CDR3 nucleotides: TGTGCCAGCAGCACCAGGGGGGTCTATGGCTACACCTTC. This codes for CASSTRGVYGYTF.

The V call is TRBV4-1, the J call TRBJ2-7, with 14 positions matching TRBD2. The CDR3 sequence is 17 residues long. V shed 4 bases, J shed 2 bases, and the junction held 7 bases outside the gene matches. The V gene's germline CDR1 is MGHRA and CDR2 YSYEKL. Here the CDR3 DNA reads TGCGCCAGCAGCCCCTGGACTAGCGGGGGGACTGCCTACGAGCAGTACTTC. This translates into CASSPWTSGGTAYEQYF.

This clone appeared once. The chain links TRBV6-1 to TRBJ1-4, with 9 nucleotides matching TRBD1. Germline V gene lookup returns CDR1 MNHNS and CDR2 SASEGT. There are 15 residues in the CDR3. Losses at the gene ends were 7 bases for V and 6 bases for J; bases not matched to a gene: 9. The CDR3 bases are TGTGCCAGCACCGGAACAGGGGGCTTCGATGAAAAACTGTTTTTT. Translating it yields CASTGTGGFDEKLFF.

This chain uses TRBV2 with TRBJ1-2; D uncertain. V lost 8 bases and J 3 bases, leaving 13 bases between the germline ends. CDR3 length: 13 amino acids. Germline V gene sequence: CDR1 SNHLY, CDR2 FYNNEI. CDR3 protein: CASRNPRHYGYTF. The CDR3 bases are TGTGCCAGCCGTAATCCGAGGCACTATGGCTACACCTTC.

This clone was counted a few times. The rearrangement joins TRBV10-2 to TRBJ1-2, with 10 nucleotides matching TRBD1. CDR3 length: 14 residues. After removal of 6 bases from V and 8 bases from J, the junction contained 9 bases not matched to a gene. Germline CDR1 and CDR2: WSHSY and SAAADI. The CDR3 sequence: CASSPTGTGDGYTF. The CDR3 DNA reads as TGCGCCAGCAGCCCTACCGGGACAGGGGACGGCTACACCTTC.

The chain links TRBV7-9 to TRBJ2-5; the match to TRBD2 covers 9 bases. V shed 3 bases, J shed 5 bases, and the junction held 13 bases outside the gene matches. The CDR3 has 17 amino acids. Per the germline V gene, CDR1 is SEHNR and CDR2 is FQNEAQ (reference sequence). The CDR3 sequence: CASSLGQSSGDGETQYF. The CDR3 bases are TGTGCCAGCAGCTTGGGTCAGTCTAGCGGGGATGGGGAGACCCAGTACTTC. The full variable domain, rest sourced from reference TRBV7-9 and TRBJ2-5, is DTGVSQNPRHKITKRGQNVTFRCDPISEHNRLYWYRQTLGQGPEFLTYFQNEAQLEKSRLLSDRFSAERPKGSFSTLEIQRTEQGDSAMYLCASSLGQSSGDGETQYFGPGTRLLVL.

The rearrangement uses TRBV29-1 and TRBJ1-1; TRBD1 agrees at 7 bases. Trimming removed 6 bases from V and 2 bases from J; junction bases left unmatched: 6. Germline V gene sequence: CDR1 SQVTM, CDR2 ANQGSEA. This CDR3 spans 13 amino acids. CDR3 in amino acids: CSVEDRPNTEAFF. For the CDR3, the DNA is TGCAGCGTGGAGGACAGGCCAAACACTGAAGCTTTCTTT.

V gene TRBV7-6 combines with J gene TRBJ1-2; D is unresolved. Germline CDR1 and CDR2: SGHVS and FNYEAQ. The CDR3 is 15 residues long. The germline V and J ends were trimmed by 2 bases and 2 bases, with 12 bases remaining between them. CDR3 amino acids: CASSLNAGRNYGYTF. The CDR3 coding sequence is TGTGCCAGCAGCTTAAATGCGGGCAGAAACTATGGCTACACCTTC.

The chain couples TRBV9 to TRBJ1-1; D gene uncertain. In germline, CDR1 is SGDLS, CDR2 YYNGEE. The CDR3 is made up of 12 amino acids. Trimming removed 0 bases from V and 8 bases from J, with 8 bases in between. The DNA for the CDR3 is TGTGCCAGCAGCGTAGAGGCAGGCGAAGCTTTCTTT. This gives the protein CASSVEAGEAFF.

This clone was seen more than once but under ten times. The chain couples TRBV7-6 to TRBJ2-7; D might be TRBD2 (6 bases). Germline CDR1 reads SGHVS; CDR2 reads FNYEAQ. V was trimmed by 4 bases and J by 7 bases, leaving 14 bases between them. The CDR3 extends over 13 amino acids. The CDR3 DNA is TGTGCCAGCAGCTCCCAGGCGGGGAGAGAGCAGTACTTC. Translating gives CASSSQAGREQYF.

J is TRBJ2-3 and V is TRBV27, with 10 bases fitting TRBD2. The J segment lost 0 bases and the V segment lost 6 bases, leaving 6 bases of the junction unmatched. The CDR3 spans 16 residues. CDR1 MNHEY and CDR2 SMNVEV come from the germline V gene (reference sequence). CDR3 DNA: TGTGCCAGCAGGAAGCGGGGGGGCCGTAGCACAGATACGCAGTATTTT. Encoded protein: CASRKRGGRSTDTQYF.

The CDR3 region has the DNA TGTGCCAGCAGTGGGCAGGGGTATGGCTACACCTTC. It translates to CASSGQGYGYTF. This chain links TRBV6-5 with TRBJ1-2; TRBD1 might be the D (6 bases). From germline, CDR1 is MNHEY and CDR2 SVGAGI. This CDR3 is 12 amino acids long. V was trimmed by 5 bases and J by 5 bases, leaving 9 bases between them.